This TCR beta chain was sequenced for a study of graft-versus-host responses after intestinal transplantation. TCRdb's copy holds only in-frame clones and misses some; the assay was immunoSEQ multiplex PCR. This table holds 95,000 or so clones, 75% to 95% found once. The germline V gene has CDR1 PRHDT and CDR2 FYEKMQ (reference sequence). The CDR3 is 16 residues long. With 5 bases clipped from V and 3 bases from J, the junction kept 13 bases outside the gene matches. V is TRBV13 and J is TRBJ2-7, with TRBD1 matching 7 bases. Source: PBMCs, taken 450 to 460 days after intestinal transplant. This sequence was found in a human patient who received an intestinal transplant, so some T cells may come from the graft donor. The DNA of the CDR3 is TGTGCCAGCAGCACCCGACAGGGCTCTAACCTCTACGAGCAGTACTTC. Translating gives CASSTRQGSNLYEQYF.